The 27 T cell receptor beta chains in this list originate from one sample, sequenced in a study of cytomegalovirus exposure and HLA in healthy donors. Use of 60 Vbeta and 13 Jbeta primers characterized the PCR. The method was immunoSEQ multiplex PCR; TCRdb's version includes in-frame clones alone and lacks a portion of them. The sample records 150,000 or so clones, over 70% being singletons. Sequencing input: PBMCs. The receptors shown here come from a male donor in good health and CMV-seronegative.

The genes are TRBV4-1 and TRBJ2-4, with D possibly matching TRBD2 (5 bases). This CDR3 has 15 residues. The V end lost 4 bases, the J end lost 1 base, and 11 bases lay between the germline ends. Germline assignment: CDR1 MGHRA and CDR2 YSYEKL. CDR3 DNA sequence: TGCGCCAGCAGCCCAGGATGGGAGGCCAAAAACATTCAGTACTTC. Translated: CASSPGWEAKNIQYF.

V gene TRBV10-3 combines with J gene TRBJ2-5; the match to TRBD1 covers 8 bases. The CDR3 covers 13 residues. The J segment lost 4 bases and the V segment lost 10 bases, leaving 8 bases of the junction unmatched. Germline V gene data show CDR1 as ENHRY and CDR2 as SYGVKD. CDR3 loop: CATRDRTLETQYF. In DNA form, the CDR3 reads TGTGCCACCCGGGACAGGACCCTAGAGACCCAGTACTTC.

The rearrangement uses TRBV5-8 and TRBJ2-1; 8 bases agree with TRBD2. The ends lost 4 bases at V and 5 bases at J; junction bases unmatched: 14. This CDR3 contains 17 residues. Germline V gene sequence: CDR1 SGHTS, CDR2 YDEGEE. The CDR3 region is CASSIGLAPGGHNEQFF. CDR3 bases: TGTGCCAGCAGCATCGGACTAGCCCCCGGAGGACACAATGAGCAGTTCTTC.

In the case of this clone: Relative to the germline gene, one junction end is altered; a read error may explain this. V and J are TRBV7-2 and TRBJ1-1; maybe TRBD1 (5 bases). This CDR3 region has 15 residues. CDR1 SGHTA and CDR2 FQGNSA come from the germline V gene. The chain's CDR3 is CASSFGGSMNTETFF. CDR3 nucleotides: TGTGCCAGCAGCTTCGGGGGAAGCATGAACACTGAAACTTTCTTT.

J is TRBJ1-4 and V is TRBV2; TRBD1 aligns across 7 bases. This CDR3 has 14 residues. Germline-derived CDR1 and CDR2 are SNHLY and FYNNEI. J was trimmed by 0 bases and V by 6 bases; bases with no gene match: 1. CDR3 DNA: TGTGCCAGCAGAGGGACAGCAACTAATGAAAAACTGTTTTTT. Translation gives CASRGTATNEKLFF.

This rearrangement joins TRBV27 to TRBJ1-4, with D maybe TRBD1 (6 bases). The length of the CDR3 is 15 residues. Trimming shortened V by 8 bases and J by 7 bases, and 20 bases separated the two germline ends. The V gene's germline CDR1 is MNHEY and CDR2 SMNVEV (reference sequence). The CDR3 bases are TGTGCCAGCGCGGCCCTGGGGGCCGGCGTTGAAAAACTGTTTTTT. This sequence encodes CASAALGAGVEKLFF.

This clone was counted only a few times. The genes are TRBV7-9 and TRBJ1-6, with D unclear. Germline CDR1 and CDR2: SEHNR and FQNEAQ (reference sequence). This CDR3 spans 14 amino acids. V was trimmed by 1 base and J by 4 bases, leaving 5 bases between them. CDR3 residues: CASSLGEYNSPLHF. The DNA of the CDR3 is TGTGCCAGCAGCTTAGGGGAGTATAATTCACCCCTCCACTTT. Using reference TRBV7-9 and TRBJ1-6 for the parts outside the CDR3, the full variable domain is DTGVSQNPRHKITKRGQNVTFRCDPISEHNRLYWYRQTLGQGPEFLTYFQNEAQLEKSRLLSDRFSAERPKGSFSTLEIQRTEQGDSAMYLCASSLGEYNSPLHFGNGTRLTVT.

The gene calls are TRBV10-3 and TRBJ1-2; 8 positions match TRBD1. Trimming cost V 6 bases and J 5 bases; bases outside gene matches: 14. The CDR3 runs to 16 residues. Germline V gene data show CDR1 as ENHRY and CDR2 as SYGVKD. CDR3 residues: CAISGQGGFGPYGYTF. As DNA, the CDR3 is TGTGCCATCAGCGGACAGGGAGGTTTTGGCCCATATGGCTACACCTTC.

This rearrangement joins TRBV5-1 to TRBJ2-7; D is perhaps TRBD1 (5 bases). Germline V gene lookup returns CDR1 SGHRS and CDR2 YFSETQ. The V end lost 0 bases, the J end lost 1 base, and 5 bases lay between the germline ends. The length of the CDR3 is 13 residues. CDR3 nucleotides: TGCGCCAGCAGCTTGGGACAGTCCTACGAGCAGTACTTC. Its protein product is CASSLGQSYEQYF.

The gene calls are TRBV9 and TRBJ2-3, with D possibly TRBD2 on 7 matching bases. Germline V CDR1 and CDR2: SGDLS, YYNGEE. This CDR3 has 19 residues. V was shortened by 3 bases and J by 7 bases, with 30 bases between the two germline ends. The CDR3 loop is CASSAPYKKQGGGTYTQYF. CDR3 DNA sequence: TGTGCCAGCAGCGCCCCCTATAAAAAACAGGGAGGGGGGACTTATACGCAGTATTTT.

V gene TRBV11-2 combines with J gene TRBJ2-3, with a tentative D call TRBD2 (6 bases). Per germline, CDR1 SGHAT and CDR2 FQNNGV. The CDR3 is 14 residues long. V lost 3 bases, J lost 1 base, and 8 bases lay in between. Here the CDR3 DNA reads TGTGCCAGCAGCTTGGGACTTGGCACAGATACGCAGTATTTT. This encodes CASSLGLGTDTQYF.

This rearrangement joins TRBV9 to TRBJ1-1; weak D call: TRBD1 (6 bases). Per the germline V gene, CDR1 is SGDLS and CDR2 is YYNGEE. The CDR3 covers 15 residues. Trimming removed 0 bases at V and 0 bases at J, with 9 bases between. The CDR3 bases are TGTGCCAGCAGCGTAGGGACAGACTTGAACACTGAAGCTTTCTTT. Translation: CASSVGTDLNTEAFF.

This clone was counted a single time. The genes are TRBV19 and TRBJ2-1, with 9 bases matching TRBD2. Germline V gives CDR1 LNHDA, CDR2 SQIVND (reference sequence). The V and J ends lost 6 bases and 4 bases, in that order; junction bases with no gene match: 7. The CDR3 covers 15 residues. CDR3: CASRPATSGYNEQFF. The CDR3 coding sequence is TGTGCCAGTAGACCAGCGACTAGCGGTTACAATGAGCAGTTCTTC.

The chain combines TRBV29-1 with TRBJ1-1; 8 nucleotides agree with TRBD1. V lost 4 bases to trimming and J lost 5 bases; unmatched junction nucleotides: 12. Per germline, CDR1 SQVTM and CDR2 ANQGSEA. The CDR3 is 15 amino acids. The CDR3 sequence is CSVGQGATSDTEAFF. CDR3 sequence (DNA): TGCAGCGTTGGGCAGGGGGCCACAAGTGATACTGAAGCTTTCTTT.

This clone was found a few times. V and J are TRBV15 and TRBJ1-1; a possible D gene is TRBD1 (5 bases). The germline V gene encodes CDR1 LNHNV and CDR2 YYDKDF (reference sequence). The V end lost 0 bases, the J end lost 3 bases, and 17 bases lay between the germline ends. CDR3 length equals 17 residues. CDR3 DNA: TGTGCCACCAGCAGAGATCGGGGTTGGGGAGGGGACACTGAAGCTTTCTTT. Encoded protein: CATSRDRGWGGDTEAFF.

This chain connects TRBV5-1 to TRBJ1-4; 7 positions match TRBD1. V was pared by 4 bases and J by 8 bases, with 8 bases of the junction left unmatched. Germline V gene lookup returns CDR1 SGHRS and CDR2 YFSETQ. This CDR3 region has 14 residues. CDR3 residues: CASSIQGRGEKLFF. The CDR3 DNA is TGCGCCAGCAGCATACAGGGGCGTGGGGAAAAACTGTTTTTT.

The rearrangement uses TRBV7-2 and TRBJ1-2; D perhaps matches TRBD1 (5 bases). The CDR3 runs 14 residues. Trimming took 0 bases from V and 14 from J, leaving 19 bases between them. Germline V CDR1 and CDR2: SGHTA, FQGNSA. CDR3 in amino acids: CASSLALRQPKSTF. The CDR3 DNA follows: TGTGCCAGCAGCTTAGCGCTTAGACAGCCCAAGAGTACCTTC.

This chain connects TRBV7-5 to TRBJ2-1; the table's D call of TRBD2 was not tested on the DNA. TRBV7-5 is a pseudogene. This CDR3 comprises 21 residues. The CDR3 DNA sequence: TGTGTCAGAAGCTTAGGATTTCTGGGACTAGCCAGGGGCTGGATCTACAATGAGCAGTTCTTC. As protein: CVRSLGFLGLARGWIYNEQFF.

CDR3 sequence (DNA): TGTGCCAGCAGCTTAAACAGACGGGAGACCCAGTACTTC. Translating it yields CASSLNRRETQYF. This chain connects TRBV7-9 to TRBJ2-5; D call uncertain. Germline V gene sequence: CDR1 SEHNR, CDR2 FQNEAQ (reference sequence). This CDR3 spans 13 amino acids. The V end lost 2 bases, the J end lost 5 bases, and 9 bases lay between the germline ends. Looking up the rest from reference TRBV7-9 and TRBJ2-5 gives the full variable domain: DTGVSQNPRHKITKRGQNVTFRCDPISEHNRLYWYRQTLGQGPEFLTYFQNEAQLEKSRLLSDRFSAERPKGSFSTLEIQRTEQGDSAMYLCASSLNRRETQYFGPGTRLLVL.

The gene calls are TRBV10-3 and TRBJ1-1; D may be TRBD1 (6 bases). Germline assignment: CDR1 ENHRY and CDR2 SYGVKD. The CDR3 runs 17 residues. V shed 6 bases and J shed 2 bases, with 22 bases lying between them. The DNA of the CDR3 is TGTGCCATCAGCTATAGGGAACCCCGGGACACCAACACTGAAGCTTTCTTT. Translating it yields CAISYREPRDTNTEAFF.

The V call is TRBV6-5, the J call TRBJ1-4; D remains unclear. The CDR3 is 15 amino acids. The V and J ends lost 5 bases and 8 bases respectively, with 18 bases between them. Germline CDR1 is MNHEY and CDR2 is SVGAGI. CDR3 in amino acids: CASSRGPAREEKLFF. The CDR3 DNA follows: TGTGCCAGCAGTCGGGGTCCGGCGCGGGAGGAAAAACTGTTTTTT.

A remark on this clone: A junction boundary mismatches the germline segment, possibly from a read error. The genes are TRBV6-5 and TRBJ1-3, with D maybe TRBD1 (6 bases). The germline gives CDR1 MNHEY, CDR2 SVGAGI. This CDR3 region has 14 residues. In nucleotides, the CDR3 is TGTGCCATCAGTGGGGACATATCTGGAAACACCATATATTTT. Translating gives CAISGDISGNTIYF.

For the CDR3, the DNA is TGCGCCAGCAGCCCCCAGGGGGTATCGGCCTACCAAGAGACCCAGTACTTC. Translation: CASSPQGVSAYQETQYF. This chain joins TRBV4-3 and TRBJ2-5; 7 bases are shared with TRBD1. Germline V gives CDR1 LGHNA, CDR2 YSLEER. Trimming at V came to 4 bases and at J to 0 bases, leaving 11 bases not matched to a gene. This CDR3 has 17 amino acids.

The CDR3 protein is CASSRTGGSNWAQYF. CDR3 nucleotide sequence: TGCGCCAGCAGCCGGACAGGGGGCTCGAACTGGGCGCAGTATTTT. This rearrangement joins TRBV5-1 to TRBJ2-3; 11 bases match TRBD1. The CDR3 is 15 residues long. The V segment lost 4 bases and the J segment 10 bases; nucleotides outside the gene matches: 11. Looked up from germline, CDR1 is SGHRS and CDR2 is YFSETQ.

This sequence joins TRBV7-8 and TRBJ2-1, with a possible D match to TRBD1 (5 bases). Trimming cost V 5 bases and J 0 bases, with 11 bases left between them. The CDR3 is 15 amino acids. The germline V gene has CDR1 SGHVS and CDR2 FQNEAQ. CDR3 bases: TGTGCCAGCAGCCTCAGGGTGAGCTCCTACAATGAGCAGTTCTTC. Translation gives CASSLRVSSYNEQFF.

Written as DNA, the CDR3 is TGTGCCAGCAGTGCTACCTCCCTTGACAGGTGGGGGACCCAGTACTTC. This encodes CASSATSLDRWGTQYF. The J gene is TRBJ2-5, the V gene TRBV27, with D possibly being TRBD1 (6 bases). In germline, CDR1 is MNHEY, CDR2 SMNVEV (reference sequence). The ends were cut back, 5 bases at V and 7 bases at J, with 23 bases in the middle. The CDR3 runs 16 residues.

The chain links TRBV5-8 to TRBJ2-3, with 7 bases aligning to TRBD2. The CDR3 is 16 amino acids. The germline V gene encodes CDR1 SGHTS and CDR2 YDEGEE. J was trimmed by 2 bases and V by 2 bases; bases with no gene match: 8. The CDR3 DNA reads TGTGCCAGCAGCTTAAGGAGCGGGGCCTTCACAGATACGCAGTATTTT. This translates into CASSLRSGAFTDTQYF.